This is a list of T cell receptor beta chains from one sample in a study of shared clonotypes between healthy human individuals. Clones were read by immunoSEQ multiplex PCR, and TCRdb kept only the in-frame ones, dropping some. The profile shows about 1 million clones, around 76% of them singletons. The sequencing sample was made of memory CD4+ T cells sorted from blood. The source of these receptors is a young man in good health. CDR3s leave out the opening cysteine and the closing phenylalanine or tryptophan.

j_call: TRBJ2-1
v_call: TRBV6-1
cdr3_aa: AIAGQSYNEQF

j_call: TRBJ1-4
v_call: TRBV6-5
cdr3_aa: ASSRSTNEKLF

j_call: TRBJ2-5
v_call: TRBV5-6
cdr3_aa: ASSSLGGALETQY

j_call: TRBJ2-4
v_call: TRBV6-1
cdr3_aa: ASSDVSVAKNIQY

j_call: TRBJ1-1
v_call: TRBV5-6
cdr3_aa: ASSARAAGLANTEAF

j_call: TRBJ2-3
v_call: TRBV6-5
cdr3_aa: ASSISLHTDTQY

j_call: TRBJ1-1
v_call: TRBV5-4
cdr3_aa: ASSWAQGSNTEAF

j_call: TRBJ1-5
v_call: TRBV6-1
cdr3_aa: ASSEVGGSNQPQH

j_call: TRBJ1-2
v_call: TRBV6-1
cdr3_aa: ASIRPGSLSGYT

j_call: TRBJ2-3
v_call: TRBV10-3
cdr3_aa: AIRQGGSTDTQY

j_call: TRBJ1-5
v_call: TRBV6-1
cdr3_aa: ASSEWGNQPQH

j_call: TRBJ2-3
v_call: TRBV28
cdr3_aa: ASISGGTDTQY

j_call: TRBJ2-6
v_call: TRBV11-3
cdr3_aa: ASRIRQCLSGANVLT

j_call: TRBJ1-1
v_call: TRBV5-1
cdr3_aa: ASSPPSTDTEAF

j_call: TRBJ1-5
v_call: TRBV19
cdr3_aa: ASSNGQQNQPQH

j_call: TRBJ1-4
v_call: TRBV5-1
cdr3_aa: ASSSPPGQGNEKLF

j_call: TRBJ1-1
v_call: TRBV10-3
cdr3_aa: AISRTGNTEAF

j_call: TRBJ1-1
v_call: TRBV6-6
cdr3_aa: ASRQGRGAF

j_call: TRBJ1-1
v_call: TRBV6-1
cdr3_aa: ASSSGGRVNTEAF

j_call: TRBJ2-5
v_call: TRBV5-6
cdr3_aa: ASSFLSGGYQETQY

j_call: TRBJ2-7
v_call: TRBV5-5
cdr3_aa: ASSLMGEDYEQY

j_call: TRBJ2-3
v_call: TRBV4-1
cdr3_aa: ASSQGGDTQY

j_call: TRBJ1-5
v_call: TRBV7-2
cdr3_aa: ASSLNLQPQH

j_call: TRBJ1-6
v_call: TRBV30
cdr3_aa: AWSVLRERGSPLH

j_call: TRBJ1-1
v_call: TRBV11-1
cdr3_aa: ASSLTGFTEAF

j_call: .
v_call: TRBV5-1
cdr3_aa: ASSLLAGALYEQY

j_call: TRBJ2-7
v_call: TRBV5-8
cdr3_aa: ASSSGQVAGEQY

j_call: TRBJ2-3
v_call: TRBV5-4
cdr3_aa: ASSASGGVPDTQY

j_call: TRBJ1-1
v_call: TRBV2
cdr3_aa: ASSNLPNTEAF